This T cell receptor beta chain derives from a study of T cell changes during pregnancy in multiple sclerosis. In regard to this clone: At one end the junction does not follow the germline gene, possibly because of a read error.

The CDR3 sequence is 8 residues long. Germline V gene data show CDR1 as SNHLY and CDR2 as FYNNEI. TCRdb keeps only in-frame clones here, not all; method: immunoSEQ multiplex PCR. The data contain tens of thousands of clones, approximately 91% of them singletons. The gene calls are TRBV2 and TRBJ2-7; D is ambiguous. The sample was CD4+ T cells from peripheral blood mononuclear cells, taken in the third trimester of pregnancy. The source of this sequence is a female donor with multiple sclerosis, enrolled in a pregnancy study. The chain's CDR3 is CASSDRDF. CDR3 sequence (DNA): TGTGCCAGCAGTGATCGGGACTTC.